This T cell receptor beta chain was obtained from a study of T cells in Graves' hyperthyroidism and ophthalmopathy. Across the study: At the time of initial diagnosis and before any treatment, peripheral blood was collected.

Using RNA transcripts as the source, TCR beta CDR3 regions were amplified. The HTBI primer set was used in a first-round RT-PCR of the TCR CDR3. Using its own MiXCR run on the multiplex PCR reads, TCRdb lists one record per CDR3 protein. The data contain 45,000 to 75,000 distinct CDR3 sequences, 49% of them singletons. As for this clonotype: Its antigen is unknown.

Germline CDR1 is SEHNR and CDR2 is FQNEAQ (reference sequence). V was pared by 0 bases and J by 2 bases, with 3 bases of the junction left unmatched. This CDR3 comprises 16 residues. The study left out patients who had uncontrolled infection, other autoimmune disease, pregnancy or lactation. Study-level findings and limits: In blood, most of the thyroid clonotypes expanded above 0.001 were also present. The model foresaw ophthalmopathy a median roughly 6.5 months prior to onset.

V gene TRBV7-9 combines with J gene TRBJ2-3; 9 bases map to TRBD2. The receptor was derived from a young woman with Graves' ophthalmopathy. Sequenced sample: blood. For the CDR3, the DNA is TGTGCCAGCAGCTTAGCCGGACTAGCGCACACAGATACGCAGTATTTT. Protein sequence: CASSLAGLAHTDTQYF.